This entry lists 5 T cell receptor beta chains sequenced from one sample in a study of cytomegalovirus exposure and HLA in healthy donors. Use of 60 Vbeta and 13 Jbeta primers characterized the PCR. Libraries were prepared by immunoSEQ multiplex PCR; TCRdb keeps only in-frame clonotypes and omits some of them. The sample carries 150,000 or so clones, almost 85% recorded once. Sequenced material: PBMCs. These receptors were collected from a middle-aged woman in good health and CMV-seronegative.

The J gene is TRBJ2-1, the V gene TRBV5-8; D is unclear. V shed 4 bases and J shed 8 bases, with 16 bases lying between them. Germline assignment: CDR1 SGHTS and CDR2 YDEGEE. CDR3 length: 14 amino acids. In DNA, the CDR3 is TGTGCCAGCAGCCCCCGACTCGGTATCGATGAGCAGTTCTTC. It codes for CASSPRLGIDEQFF.

The V gene is TRBV6-1, the J gene TRBJ1-3; D possibly corresponds to TRBD1 (6 bases). The CDR3 covers 16 residues. Germline assignment: CDR1 MNHNS and CDR2 SASEGT. Deletions cut 6 bases from V and 0 bases from J, with 15 bases between. The CDR3 sequence: CASSETGTHSGNTIYF. CDR3 nucleotides: TGTGCCAGCAGCGAAACCGGGACACACTCTGGAAACACCATATATTTT.

CDR3 residues: CASSQDRGHEQYF. For the CDR3, the DNA is TGCGCCAGCAGCCAAGACAGAGGTCACGAGCAGTACTTC. The chain uses TRBV4-1 and TRBJ2-7; unclear D gene. This CDR3 has 13 residues. V lost 0 bases and J 5 bases, leaving 8 bases between the germline ends. Germline loops: CDR1 MGHRA, CDR2 YSYEKL.

This chain links TRBV7-9 with TRBJ1-4; D is perhaps TRBD1 (6 bases). The V gene lost 7 bases and the J gene lost 4 bases, with 19 bases spanning the gap. Germline V lookup: CDR1 SEHNR, CDR2 FQNEAQ (reference sequence). This CDR3 has 16 amino acids. The CDR3 protein is CASNVRWGPGNEKLFF. In nucleotides, the CDR3 is TGTGCCAGCAATGTGCGGTGGGGGCCAGGTAATGAAAAACTGTTTTTT.

CDR3 sequence reads: CAITSGKSTDTQYF. The CDR3 DNA reads as TGTGCCATCACTAGCGGGAAAAGCACAGATACGCAGTATTTT. The V call is TRBV10-3, the J call TRBJ2-3; 9 bases agree with TRBD2. This CDR3 has 14 residues. After removal of 7 bases from V and 0 bases from J, the junction contained 2 bases not matched to a gene. Germline CDR1 reads ENHRY; CDR2 reads SYGVKD.